A selection of T cell receptor beta chains follows, all from one sample in a study of cytotoxic CD8 clonotypes in ibrutinib-treated CLL. Profiled with immunoSEQ multiplex PCR; TCRdb holds only in-frame clones, not every one. The repertoire holds around 92,000 clones, more than 70% seen once, with 20% to 25% in the top ten. Sequencing used PBMCs, obtained after 24 months of ibrutinib treatment. The receptors were gathered from a human donor with chronic lymphocytic leukemia. The CDR3 runs from the conserved cysteine through the conserved F or W. Fields, in order: V gene, clone size, D gene, J gene, CDR3 DNA, CDR3 protein. A D gene is named only where the DNA matches it firmly. The size entry is marked missing in some rows and otherwise reads once, few, many or a size class.

v_gene: TRBV6-5; abundance: -; d_gene: -; j_gene: TRBJ2-6; CDR3nt: TGTGCCAGCAGTTACGGAGGCTCTGGGGCCAACGTCCTGACTTTC; CDR3aa: CASSYGGSGANVLTF
v_gene: TRBV5-6; abundance: -; d_gene: -; j_gene: TRBJ2-3; CDR3nt: TGTGCCAGCAGCCTTCGGTTAGCGGCTAGCACAGATACGCAGTATTTT; CDR3aa: CASSLRLAASTDTQYF
v_gene: TRBV10-1; abundance: -; d_gene: -; j_gene: TRBJ2-2; CDR3nt: TGCGCCAGCAGTGAGAAGGGACCCACGGGCACCGGGGAGCTGTTTTTT; CDR3aa: CASSEKGPTGTGELFF
v_gene: TRBV7-9; abundance: -; d_gene: -; j_gene: TRBJ1-3; CDR3nt: TGTGCCAGCAAAGAGGACTCTGGAAACACCATATATTTT; CDR3aa: CASKEDSGNTIYF
v_gene: TRBV5-1; abundance: -; d_gene: TRBD1; j_gene: TRBJ1-1; CDR3nt: TGCGCCAGCAGCTTCCGACAGGGAATGAACACTGAAGCTTTCTTT; CDR3aa: CASSFRQGMNTEAFF
v_gene: TRBV6-1; abundance: -; d_gene: -; j_gene: TRBJ1-1; CDR3nt: TGTGCCAGCAGGGCGACAGTAATGAACACTGAAGCTTTCTTT; CDR3aa: CASRATVMNTEAFF
v_gene: TRBV2; abundance: -; d_gene: -; j_gene: TRBJ2-1; CDR3nt: TGTGCCACTAGCAGCCGGTACAATGAGCAGTTCTTC; CDR3aa: CATSSRYNEQFF
v_gene: TRBV7-6; abundance: -; d_gene: TRBD2; j_gene: TRBJ2-5; CDR3nt: TGTGCCAGCAGCCCCAGGTCTAGCGGGGCCCAAGAGACCCAGTACTTC; CDR3aa: CASSPRSSGAQETQYF
v_gene: TRBV19; abundance: -; d_gene: -; j_gene: TRBJ1-5; CDR3nt: TGTGCCAGTAGTACCAGCCCCTGGCTTCAGCCCCAGCATTTT; CDR3aa: CASSTSPWLQPQHF
v_gene: TRBV4-3; abundance: -; d_gene: -; j_gene: TRBJ2-1; CDR3nt: TGCGCCAGCAGCCAAGAACCTTGGACAGTTTACAATGAGCAGTTCTTC; CDR3aa: CASSQEPWTVYNEQFF
v_gene: TRBV25-1; abundance: -; d_gene: TRBD1; j_gene: TRBJ2-3; CDR3nt: TGTGCCAGCGCAGGGGGCTGGGGAGATACGCAGTATTTT; CDR3aa: CASAGGWGDTQYF
v_gene: TRBV7-9; abundance: -; d_gene: -; j_gene: TRBJ2-7; CDR3nt: TGTGCCAGCAGCTTAGCTGCGACAGCCTACGAGCAGTACTTC; CDR3aa: CASSLAATAYEQYF
v_gene: TRBV28; abundance: -; d_gene: TRBD1; j_gene: TRBJ1-5; CDR3nt: TGTGCCAGCAGCGACCCAACCGGGACAGGCAATCAGCCCCAGCATTTT; CDR3aa: CASSDPTGTGNQPQHF
v_gene: TRBV9; abundance: -; d_gene: -; j_gene: TRBJ2-1; CDR3nt: TGTGCCAGCAGCGCCCTCCGGCCTAAGAACAATGAGCAGTTCTTC; CDR3aa: CASSALRPKNNEQFF
v_gene: TRBV10-3; abundance: -; d_gene: TRBD2; j_gene: TRBJ2-7; CDR3nt: TGTGCCATCAGTGAGGGACTAGCGGGGGCCTACGAGCAGTACTTC; CDR3aa: CAISEGLAGAYEQYF
v_gene: TRBV5-1; abundance: once; d_gene: -; j_gene: TRBJ2-7; CDR3nt: TGCGCCAGCAGCTTGGAGGCAGGGTCGTGGTACGAGCAGTACTTC; CDR3aa: CASSLEAGSWYEQYF
v_gene: TRBV4-1; abundance: -; d_gene: TRBD1; j_gene: TRBJ1-1; CDR3nt: TGCGCCAGCAGACACGACAGGGCGACCAAGAACACTGAAGCTTTCTTT; CDR3aa: CASRHDRATKNTEAFF
v_gene: TRBV5-5; abundance: -; d_gene: TRBD1; j_gene: TRBJ1-1; CDR3nt: TGTGCCAGCAGCTTCTATGGGACAGGGGGCGGTGGGACTGAAGCTTTCTTT; CDR3aa: CASSFYGTGGGGTEAFF
v_gene: TRBV11-2; abundance: -; d_gene: -; j_gene: TRBJ1-3; CDR3nt: TGTGCCAGCAGCTTGTCGCTGGCTGGAAACACCATATATTTT; CDR3aa: CASSLSLAGNTIYF
v_gene: TRBV7-6; abundance: -; d_gene: TRBD2; j_gene: TRBJ2-5; CDR3nt: TGTGCCAGCAGCTTAGGCGGGACTAGCGGAATTGAGTGGGAGACCCAGTACTTC; CDR3aa: CASSLGGTSGIEWETQYF
v_gene: TRBV5-1; abundance: -; d_gene: -; j_gene: TRBJ2-7; CDR3nt: TGCGCCAGCAGACGTCAGGACGCAAGCTCCTACGAGCAGTACTTC; CDR3aa: CASRRQDASSYEQYF
v_gene: TRBV29-1; abundance: -; d_gene: TRBD1; j_gene: TRBJ2-7; CDR3nt: TGCAGCGTTGAGGGGCACAGGGGGGTCTACGAGCAGTACTTC; CDR3aa: CSVEGHRGVYEQYF
v_gene: TRBV13; abundance: -; d_gene: TRBD1; j_gene: TRBJ1-6; CDR3nt: TGTGCCAGCAGCTTATGGACAGGGGCCACCCGATCTCATAATTCACCCCTCCACTTT; CDR3aa: CASSLWTGATRSHNSPLHF
v_gene: TRBV7-9; abundance: -; d_gene: -; j_gene: TRBJ1-2; CDR3nt: TGTGCCAGCAGCACCGACCCCTATGGCTACACCTTC; CDR3aa: CASSTDPYGYTF
v_gene: TRBV19; abundance: -; d_gene: -; j_gene: TRBJ1-4; CDR3nt: TGTGCCAGTAGTGACCAGGGAAGGAGTGAAAAACTGTTTTTT; CDR3aa: CASSDQGRSEKLFF
v_gene: TRBV27; abundance: -; d_gene: -; j_gene: TRBJ1-2; CDR3nt: TGTGCCACCCAGATCGGAGGCGGCTATGGCTACACCTTC; CDR3aa: CATQIGGGYGYTF
v_gene: TRBV21-1; abundance: -; d_gene: -; j_gene: TRBJ2-7; CDR3nt: TGTGCCAGCAGCAGCGGGACTAGCGGGGAGACGACTTCCTACGAGCAGTACTTC; CDR3aa: CASSSGTSGETTSYEQYF
v_gene: TRBV28; abundance: -; d_gene: -; j_gene: TRBJ2-7; CDR3nt: TGTGCCGTTGTGGGAGACTCCTACGAGCAGTACTTC; CDR3aa: CAVVGDSYEQYF
v_gene: TRBV29-1; abundance: -; d_gene: -; j_gene: TRBJ2-7; CDR3nt: TGCAGCGTTAAAACAGGGCCTTTCGGATCCTACGAGCAGTACTTC; CDR3aa: CSVKTGPFGSYEQYF
v_gene: TRBV27; abundance: once; d_gene: -; j_gene: TRBJ2-1; CDR3nt: TGTGCCAGCAGTTTATATCCGTACAATGAGCAGTTCTTC; CDR3aa: CASSLYPYNEQFF
v_gene: TRBV4-1; abundance: -; d_gene: TRBD2; j_gene: TRBJ2-7; CDR3nt: TGCGCCAGCAGCCAAGAGTCTAGCGGGTTTTACGAGCAGTACTTC; CDR3aa: CASSQESSGFYEQYF
v_gene: TRBV7-9; abundance: once; d_gene: -; j_gene: TRBJ2-2; CDR3nt: TGTGCCAGCAGCCCGGGTCCTGACACCGGGGAGCTGTTTTTT; CDR3aa: CASSPGPDTGELFF
v_gene: TRBV11-3; abundance: -; d_gene: TRBD2; j_gene: TRBJ2-2; CDR3nt: TGTGCCAGCAGCTTAGTAGCGGGAGCGGTCACCGGGGAGCTGTTTTTT; CDR3aa: CASSLVAGAVTGELFF
v_gene: TRBV4-2; abundance: -; d_gene: TRBD1; j_gene: TRBJ1-3; CDR3nt: TGTGCCAGCAGCCAAGAAATGACAGGGGGCTCTGGAAACACCATATATTTT; CDR3aa: CASSQEMTGGSGNTIYF
v_gene: TRBV19; abundance: -; d_gene: -; j_gene: TRBJ2-4; CDR3nt: TGTGCCAGTAGTATTACAGCTGCCAAAAACATTCAGTACTTC; CDR3aa: CASSITAAKNIQYF
v_gene: TRBV28; abundance: -; d_gene: -; j_gene: TRBJ1-5; CDR3nt: TGTGCCAGCAGTCGACAGGTATTAGGCAATCAGCCCCAGCATTTT; CDR3aa: CASSRQVLGNQPQHF
v_gene: TRBV5-1; abundance: -; d_gene: TRBD1; j_gene: TRBJ2-5; CDR3nt: TGCGCCAGCAGTGTTCCGGGACAGGGGGAAGAGACCCAGTACTTC; CDR3aa: CASSVPGQGEETQYF
v_gene: TRBV4-1; abundance: once; d_gene: TRBD2; j_gene: TRBJ2-7; CDR3nt: TGCGCCAGCAGCCAAGATAGCGGGAGTTCCCTACCTGGCTCCTACGAGCAGTACTTC; CDR3aa: CASSQDSGSSLPGSYEQYF
v_gene: TRBV11-2; abundance: -; d_gene: TRBD1; j_gene: TRBJ2-7; CDR3nt: TGTGCCAGCAGTTTAGCTCCGGACAGGGGGGGCGAGCAGTACTTC; CDR3aa: CASSLAPDRGGEQYF
v_gene: TRBV4-1; abundance: few; d_gene: TRBD1; j_gene: TRBJ1-2; CDR3nt: TGCGCCAGCAGCCTCAGGACGGACAGGCCTAACTATGGCTACACCTTC; CDR3aa: CASSLRTDRPNYGYTF
v_gene: TRBV6-4; abundance: few; d_gene: TRBD1; j_gene: TRBJ1-2; CDR3nt: TGTGCCAGCAGTGACTCGGCAGGGGGTTATGGCTACACCTTC; CDR3aa: CASSDSAGGYGYTF
v_gene: TRBV5-1; abundance: few; d_gene: TRBD1; j_gene: TRBJ1-1; CDR3nt: TGCGCCAGCAGCTTGGGCCCAGGGGGCCTGAACACTGAAGCTTTCTTT; CDR3aa: CASSLGPGGLNTEAFF
v_gene: TRBV19; abundance: -; d_gene: TRBD2; j_gene: TRBJ2-1; CDR3nt: TGTGCCAGTAGTATCAAGGGTAGCGGGAGGGTTAATGAGCAGTTCTTC; CDR3aa: CASSIKGSGRVNEQFF
v_gene: TRBV2; abundance: -; d_gene: TRBD1; j_gene: TRBJ2-3; CDR3nt: TGTGCCCGCCGGGACAGGGTCACAGATACGCAGTATTTT; CDR3aa: CARRDRVTDTQYF
v_gene: TRBV28; abundance: few; d_gene: -; j_gene: TRBJ1-5; CDR3nt: TGTGCCAGCAGTTTACCCAGCCAGGCCAATCAGCCCCAGCATTTT; CDR3aa: CASSLPSQANQPQHF